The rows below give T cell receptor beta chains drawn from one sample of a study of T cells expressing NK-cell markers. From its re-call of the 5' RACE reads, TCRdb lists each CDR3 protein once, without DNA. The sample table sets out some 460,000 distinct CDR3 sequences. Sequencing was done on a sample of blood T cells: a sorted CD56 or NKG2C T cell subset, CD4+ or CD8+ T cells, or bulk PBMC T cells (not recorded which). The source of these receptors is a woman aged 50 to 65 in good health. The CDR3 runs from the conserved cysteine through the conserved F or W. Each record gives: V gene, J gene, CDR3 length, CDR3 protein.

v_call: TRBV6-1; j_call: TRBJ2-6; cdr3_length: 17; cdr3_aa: CASRSEGKLSGANVLTF
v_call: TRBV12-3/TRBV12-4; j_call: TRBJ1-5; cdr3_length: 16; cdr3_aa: CASSSRGTGSNQPQHF
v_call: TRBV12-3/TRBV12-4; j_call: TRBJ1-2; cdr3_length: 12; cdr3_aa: CASSFQTAGYTF
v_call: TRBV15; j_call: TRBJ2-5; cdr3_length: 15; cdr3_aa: CATALAGGRRETQYF
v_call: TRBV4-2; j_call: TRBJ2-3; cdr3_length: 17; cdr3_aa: CASSQDWELILRDTQYF
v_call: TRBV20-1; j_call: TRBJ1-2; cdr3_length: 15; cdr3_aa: CSAPSFERQGDGYTF
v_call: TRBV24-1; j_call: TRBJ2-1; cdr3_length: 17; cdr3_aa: CATSEGRPPSSYNEQFF
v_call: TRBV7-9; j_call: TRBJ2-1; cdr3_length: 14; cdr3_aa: CASSLTSALGEQFF
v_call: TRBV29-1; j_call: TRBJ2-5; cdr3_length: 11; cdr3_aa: CSAGLQETQYF
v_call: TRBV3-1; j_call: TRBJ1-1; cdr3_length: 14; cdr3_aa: CASSQAVSNTEAFF
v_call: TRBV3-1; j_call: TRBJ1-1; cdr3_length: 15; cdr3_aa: CASSQDPAGITEAFF
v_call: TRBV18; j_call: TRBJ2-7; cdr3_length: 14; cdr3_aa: CASSPQTHQYEQYF
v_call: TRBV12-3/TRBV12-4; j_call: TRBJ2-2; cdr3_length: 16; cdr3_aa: CASYGRKLTNTGELFF
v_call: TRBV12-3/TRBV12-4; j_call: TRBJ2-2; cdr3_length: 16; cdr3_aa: CASSPSRQVNTGELFF
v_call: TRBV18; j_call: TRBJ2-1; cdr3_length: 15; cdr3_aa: CASSPPGGFYNEQFF
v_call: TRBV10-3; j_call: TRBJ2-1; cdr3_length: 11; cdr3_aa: CASSESRQASF
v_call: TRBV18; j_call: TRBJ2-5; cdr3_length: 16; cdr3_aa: CASSPLAWQGQETQYF
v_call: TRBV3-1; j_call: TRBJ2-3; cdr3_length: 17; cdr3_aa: CASSPRRATSSTDTQYF
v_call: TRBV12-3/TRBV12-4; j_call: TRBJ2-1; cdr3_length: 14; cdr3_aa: CASLSFGVVNEQFF
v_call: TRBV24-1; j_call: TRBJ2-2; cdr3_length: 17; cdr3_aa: CATSDFSGEGTTGELFF
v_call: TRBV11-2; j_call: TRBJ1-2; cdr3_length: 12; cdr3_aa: CASSTEGGGYTF
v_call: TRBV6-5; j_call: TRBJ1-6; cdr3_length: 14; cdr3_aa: CASSPGGHNSPLHF